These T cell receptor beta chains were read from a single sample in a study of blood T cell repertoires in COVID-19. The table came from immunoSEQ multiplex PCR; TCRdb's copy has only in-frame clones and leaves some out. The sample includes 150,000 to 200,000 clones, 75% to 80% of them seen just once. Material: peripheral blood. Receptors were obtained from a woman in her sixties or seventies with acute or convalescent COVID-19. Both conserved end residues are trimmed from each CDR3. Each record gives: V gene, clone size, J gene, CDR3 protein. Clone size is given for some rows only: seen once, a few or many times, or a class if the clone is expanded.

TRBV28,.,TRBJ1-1,ASRNDRLNTEAF
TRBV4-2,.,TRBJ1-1,ASSHPGQGLEAF
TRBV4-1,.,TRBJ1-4,ASSYREGSLAKEKLF
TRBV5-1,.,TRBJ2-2,ASSLVAAPGELF
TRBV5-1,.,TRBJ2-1,ASSPGTGLTYNEQF
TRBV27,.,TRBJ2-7,ASKLAENYEQY
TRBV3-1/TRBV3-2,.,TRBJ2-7,ASSQDPSRGQSHEQY
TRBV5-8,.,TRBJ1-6,ASSSGQLYNSPLH
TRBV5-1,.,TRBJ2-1,ASSLEAGGHNEQF
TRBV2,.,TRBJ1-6,ASRTAVGGSPLH
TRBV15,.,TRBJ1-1,ATSRETGGSTEAF
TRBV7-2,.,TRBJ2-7,ASSLGVSGLDEQY
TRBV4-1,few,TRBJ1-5,ASSQGQISNQPQH
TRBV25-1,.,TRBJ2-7,ASSDPAGGDEQY
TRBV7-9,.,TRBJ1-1,ASSDRVVGTEAF
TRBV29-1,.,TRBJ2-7,SVSGGSYEQY
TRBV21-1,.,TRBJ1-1,ASSKWDRGGGTEAF
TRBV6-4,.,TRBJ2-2,ASSDTGPTGELF
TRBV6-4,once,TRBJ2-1,ASSDRTSSLYNEQF
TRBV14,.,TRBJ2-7,ASSLGTGPYEQY
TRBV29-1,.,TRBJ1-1,SVSTAINTEAF
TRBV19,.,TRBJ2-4,ASGDRAVSAKNIQY
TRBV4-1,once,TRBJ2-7,ASSQDAYTSGTTYEQY
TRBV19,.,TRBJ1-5,ASSFRGFGNQPQH
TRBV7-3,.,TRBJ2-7,ASSATGSHEQY
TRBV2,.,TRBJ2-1,ASSETKREGRSEQF
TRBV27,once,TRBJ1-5,ASKDPGMPQH
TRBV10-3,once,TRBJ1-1,AIRPGTATMNTEAF
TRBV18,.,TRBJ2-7,ASSLDSISYEQY
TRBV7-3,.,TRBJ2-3,ASSFASGRAADTQY
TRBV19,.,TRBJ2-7,ASSRGTDFYEQY
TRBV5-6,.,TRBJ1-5,ASSLGGPRSDQPQH
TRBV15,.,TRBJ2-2,ATRLAGGGRTGELF